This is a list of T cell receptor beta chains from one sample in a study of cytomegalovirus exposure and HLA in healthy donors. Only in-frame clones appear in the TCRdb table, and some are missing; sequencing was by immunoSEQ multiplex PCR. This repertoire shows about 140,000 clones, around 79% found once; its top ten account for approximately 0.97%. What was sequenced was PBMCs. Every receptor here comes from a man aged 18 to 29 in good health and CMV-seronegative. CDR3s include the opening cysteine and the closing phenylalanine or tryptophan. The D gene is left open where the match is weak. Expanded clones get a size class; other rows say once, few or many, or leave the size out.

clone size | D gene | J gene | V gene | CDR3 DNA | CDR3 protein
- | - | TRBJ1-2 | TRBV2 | TGTGCCAGCAGTGCAAGTAGAAACTATGGCTACACCTTC | CASSASRNYGYTF
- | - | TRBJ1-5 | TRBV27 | TGTGCCAGCGGCCTCCAGCCCCAGCATTTT | CASGLQPQHF
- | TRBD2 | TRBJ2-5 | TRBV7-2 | TGTGCCAGCAGCTCACGTAGCTGGGGGGGAGAGCAGTACTTC | CASSSRSWGGEQYF
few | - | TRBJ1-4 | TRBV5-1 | TGCGCCAGCAGCGTGGGACTACGGCTCCAGAGGGAAAAACTGTTTTTT | CASSVGLRLQREKLFF
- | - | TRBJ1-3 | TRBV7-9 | TGTGCCAGCAGCTATAGCCCGGTTATCTCTGGAAACACCATATATTTT | CASSYSPVISGNTIYF
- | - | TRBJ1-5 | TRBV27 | TGTGCCAGCAGTGAAACATACTATAGCAATCAGCCCCAGCATTTT | CASSETYYSNQPQHF
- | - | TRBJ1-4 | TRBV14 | TGTGCCAGCAGCCAACGGCGGCTCAATGAAAAACTGTTTTTT | CASSQRRLNEKLFF
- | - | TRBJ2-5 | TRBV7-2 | TGTGCCAGCAGCTTACGGTCCGGAAGCGAAGAGACCCAGTACTTC | CASSLRSGSEETQYF
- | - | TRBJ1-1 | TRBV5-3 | TGTGCCAGAAGCTTGGGTCAGATCCTGAACACTGAAGCTTTCTTT | CARSLGQILNTEAFF
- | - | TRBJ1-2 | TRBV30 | TGTGCCTGGAGTGTCCGACAGACTGCCTCTCCGACTAACTATGGCTACACCTTC | CAWSVRQTASPTNYGYTF
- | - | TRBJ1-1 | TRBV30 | TGTGCCCAATTACAGGTGTATGAAGCTTTCTTT | CAQLQVYEAFF
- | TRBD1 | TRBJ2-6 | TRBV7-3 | TGTGCCAGCAGCCTCGGGACAGGGGGCTTCTCTGGGGCCAACGTCCTGACTTTC | CASSLGTGGFSGANVLTF
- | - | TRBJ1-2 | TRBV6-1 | TGTGCCAGCAGTGTTGATCCCTGGAGGGGCTACACCTTC | CASSVDPWRGYTF
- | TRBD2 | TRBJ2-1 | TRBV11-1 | TGTGCCAGCAGCTACCTAGCGGGGGGGCTGACTAATGAGCAGTTCTTC | CASSYLAGGLTNEQFF
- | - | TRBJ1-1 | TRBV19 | TGTGCCAGTAGTATCGAAGGGGAAATGAACACTGAAGCTTTCTTT | CASSIEGEMNTEAFF
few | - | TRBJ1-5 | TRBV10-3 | TGTGCCATCAGTAACCGGGAAGATCAGCCCCAGCATTTT | CAISNREDQPQHF
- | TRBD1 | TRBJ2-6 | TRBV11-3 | TGTGCCAGCAGCGACAGGGGTGGGGCCAACGTCCTGACTTTC | CASSDRGGANVLTF
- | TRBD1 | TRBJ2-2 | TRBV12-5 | TGTGCTAGTGGTTTGGATCGGACAGGGGGCACCACCGGGGAGCTGTTTTTT | CASGLDRTGGTTGELFF
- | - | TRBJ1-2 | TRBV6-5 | TGTGCCAGCAGTTACCGAGCCTTACATGGCTACACCTTC | CASSYRALHGYTF
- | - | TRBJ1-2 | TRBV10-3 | TGTGCCATCAGTGGACCCGGGACAAACTATGGCTACACCTTC | CAISGPGTNYGYTF
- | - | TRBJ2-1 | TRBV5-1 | TGCGCCAGCAGCCCGGCCCAGGTACAGGTTTACGATGAGCAGTTCTTC | CASSPAQVQVYDEQFF
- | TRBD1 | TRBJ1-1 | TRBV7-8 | TGTGCCAGCAGCTCCCAATCCGGGACAGGAGACACTGAAGCTTTCTTT | CASSSQSGTGDTEAFF
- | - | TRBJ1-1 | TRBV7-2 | TGTGCCAGCAGCTTGAGAGCGACGAACACTGAAGCTTTCTTT | CASSLRATNTEAFF
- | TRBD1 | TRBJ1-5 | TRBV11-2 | TGTGCCAGCAGCTTAGATCGGACAGGGAACCAGCCCCAGCATTTT | CASSLDRTGNQPQHF
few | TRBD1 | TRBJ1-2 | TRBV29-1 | TGCAGCGTTGGAGAGGGGGCGACGGATGGCTACACCTTC | CSVGEGATDGYTF
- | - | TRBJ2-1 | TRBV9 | TGTGCCAGCAGCGTAGGTGGGGCAAACTACAATGAGCAGTTCTTC | CASSVGGANYNEQFF
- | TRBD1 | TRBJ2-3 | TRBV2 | TGTGCCAGCAGAGCAACCTTGACAGGGCTCCACACAGATACGCAGTATTTT | CASRATLTGLHTDTQYF
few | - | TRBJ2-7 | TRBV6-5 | TGTGCCAGCAGTCACACGCGCGGGGCCTACGAGCAGTACTTC | CASSHTRGAYEQYF
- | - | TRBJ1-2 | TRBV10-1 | TGCGCCAGCAGCCCAAGGACAGTCCGTAACTATGGCTACACCTTC | CASSPRTVRNYGYTF
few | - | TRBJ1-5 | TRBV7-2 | TGTGCCAGCAGCTTAGCACAGGGCAATCAGCCCCAGCATTTT | CASSLAQGNQPQHF
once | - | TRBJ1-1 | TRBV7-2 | TGTGCCAGCAGACTAGGACGGACGATAATGAACACTGAAGCTTTCTTT | CASRLGRTIMNTEAFF
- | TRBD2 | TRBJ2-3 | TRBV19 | TGTGCCAGTAGTACCCAGCGGGGGGCCGGCTGGGGCACAGATACGCAGTATTTT | CASSTQRGAGWGTDTQYF
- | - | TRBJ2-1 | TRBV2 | TGTGCCAGCAGTGGAGACAGTAGCTCCTACAATGAGCAGTTCTTC | CASSGDSSSYNEQFF
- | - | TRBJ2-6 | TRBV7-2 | TGTGCCAGCAGCCCCCCGTCTGGGGCCAACGTCCTGACTTTC | CASSPPSGANVLTF
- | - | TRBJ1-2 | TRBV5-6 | TGTGCCAGCAGCTTGAGTATGGGCAGCTATGGCTACACCTTC | CASSLSMGSYGYTF
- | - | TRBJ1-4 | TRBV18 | TGTGCCAGCTCACCTCGTAGAAGGGGTGATAATGAAAAACTGTTTTTT | CASSPRRRGDNEKLFF